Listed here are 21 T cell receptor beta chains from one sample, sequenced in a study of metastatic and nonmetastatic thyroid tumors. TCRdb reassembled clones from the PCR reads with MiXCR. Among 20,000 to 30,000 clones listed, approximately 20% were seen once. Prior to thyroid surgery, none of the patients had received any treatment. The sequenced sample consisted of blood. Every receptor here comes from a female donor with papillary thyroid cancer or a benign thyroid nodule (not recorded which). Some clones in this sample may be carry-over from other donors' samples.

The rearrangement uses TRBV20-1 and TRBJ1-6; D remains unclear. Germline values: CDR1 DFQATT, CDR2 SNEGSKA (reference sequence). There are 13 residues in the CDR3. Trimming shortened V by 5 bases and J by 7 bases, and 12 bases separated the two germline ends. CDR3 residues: CSAVTNSNSPLHF. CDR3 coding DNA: TGCAGTGCTGTGACAAACTCCAATTCACCCCTCCACTTT.

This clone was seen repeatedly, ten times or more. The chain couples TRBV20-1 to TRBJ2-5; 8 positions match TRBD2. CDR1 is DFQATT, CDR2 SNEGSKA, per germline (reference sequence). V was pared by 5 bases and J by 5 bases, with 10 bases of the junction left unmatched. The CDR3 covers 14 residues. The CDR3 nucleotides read TGCAGTGCTGCCCTGCGAGCGGGAGAGGAGACCCAGTACTTC. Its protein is CSAALRAGEETQYF.

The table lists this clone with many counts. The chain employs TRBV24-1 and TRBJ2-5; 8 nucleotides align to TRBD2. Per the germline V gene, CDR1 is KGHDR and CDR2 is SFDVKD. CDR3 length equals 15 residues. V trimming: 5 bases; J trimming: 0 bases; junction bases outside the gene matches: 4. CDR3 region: CATSAGGVNQETQYF. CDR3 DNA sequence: TGTGCCACCAGTGCGGGAGGGGTTAACCAAGAGACCCAGTACTTC.

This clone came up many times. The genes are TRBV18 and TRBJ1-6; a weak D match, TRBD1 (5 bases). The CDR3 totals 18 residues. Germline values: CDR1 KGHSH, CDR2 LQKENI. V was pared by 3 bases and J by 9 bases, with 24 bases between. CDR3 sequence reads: CASSPTPMGTITSSPLHF. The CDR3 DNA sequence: TGTGCCAGCTCACCGACCCCCATGGGGACTATTACCTCTTCACCCCTCCACTTT.

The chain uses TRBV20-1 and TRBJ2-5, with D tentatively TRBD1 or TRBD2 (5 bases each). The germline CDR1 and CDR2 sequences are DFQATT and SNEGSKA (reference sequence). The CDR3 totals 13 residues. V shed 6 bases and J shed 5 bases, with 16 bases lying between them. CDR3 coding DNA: TGCAGTGCAGAAGTGACCGGGGACGAGACCCAGTACTTC. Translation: CSAEVTGDETQYF.

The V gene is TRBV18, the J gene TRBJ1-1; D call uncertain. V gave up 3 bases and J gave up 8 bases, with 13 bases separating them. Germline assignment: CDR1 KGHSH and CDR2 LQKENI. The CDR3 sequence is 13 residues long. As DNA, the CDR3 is TGTGCCAGCTCACCGGTACCGGGCACGGAAGCTTTCTTT. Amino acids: CASSPVPGTEAFF.

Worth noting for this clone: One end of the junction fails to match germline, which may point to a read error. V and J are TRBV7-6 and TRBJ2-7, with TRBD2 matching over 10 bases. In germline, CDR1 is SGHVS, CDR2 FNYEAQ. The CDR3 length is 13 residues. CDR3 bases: TGTGCTAGCGGGGGGAGAGGGTCCTACGATCAGTACTTC. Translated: CASGGRGSYDQYF.

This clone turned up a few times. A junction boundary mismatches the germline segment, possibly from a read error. CDR3: CASPPSLGTGEMFF. CDR3 sequence (DNA): TGTGCCAGCCCGCCCAGCCTGGGAACCGGGGAGATGTTTTTT. J is TRBJ2-2 and V is TRBV6-7; D is possibly TRBD2 (5 bases). TRBV6-7 is an ORF, and what it does is uncertain. This CDR3 comprises 14 residues.

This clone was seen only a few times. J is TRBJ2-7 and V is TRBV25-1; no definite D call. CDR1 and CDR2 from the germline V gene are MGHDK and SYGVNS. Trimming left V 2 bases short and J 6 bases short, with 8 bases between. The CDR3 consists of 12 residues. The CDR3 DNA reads TGTGCCAGCAGTGAAGTAACTTGCGAGCAGTACTTC. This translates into CASSEVTCEQYF.

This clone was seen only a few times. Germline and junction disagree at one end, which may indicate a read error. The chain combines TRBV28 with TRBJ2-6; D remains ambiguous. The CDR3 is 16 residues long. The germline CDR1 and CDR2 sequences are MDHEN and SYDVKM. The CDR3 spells CDSSLGKLSGANVLTF. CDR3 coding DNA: TGTGACAGCAGTTTAGGAAAACTCTCTGGGGCCAACGTCCTGACTTTC.

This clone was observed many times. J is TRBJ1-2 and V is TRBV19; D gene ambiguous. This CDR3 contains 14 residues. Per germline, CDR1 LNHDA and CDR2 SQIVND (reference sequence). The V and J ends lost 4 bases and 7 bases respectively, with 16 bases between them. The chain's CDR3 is CASSNQADLIGYTF. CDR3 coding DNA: TGTGCCAGTAGTAACCAAGCCGATTTAATTGGCTACACCTTC.

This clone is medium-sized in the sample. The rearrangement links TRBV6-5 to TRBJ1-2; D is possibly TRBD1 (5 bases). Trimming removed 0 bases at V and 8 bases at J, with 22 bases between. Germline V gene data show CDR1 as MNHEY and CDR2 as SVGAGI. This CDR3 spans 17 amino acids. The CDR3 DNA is TGTGCCAGCAGTTACTCGATGTGGGGGGACGGGATCCAGGGCTACACCTTC. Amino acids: CASSYSMWGDGIQGYTF.

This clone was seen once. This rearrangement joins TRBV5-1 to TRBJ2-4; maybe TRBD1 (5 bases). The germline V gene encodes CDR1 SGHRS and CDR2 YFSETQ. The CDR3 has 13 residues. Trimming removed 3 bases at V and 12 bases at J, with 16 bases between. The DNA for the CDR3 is TGCGCCAGCAGCTGGTACAGGTCCGCCACTCAGTACTTC. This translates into CASSWYRSATQYF.

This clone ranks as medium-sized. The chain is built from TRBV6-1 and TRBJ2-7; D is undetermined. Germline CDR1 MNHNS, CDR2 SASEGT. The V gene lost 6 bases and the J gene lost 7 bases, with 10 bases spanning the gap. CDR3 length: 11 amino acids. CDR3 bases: TGTGCCAGCAGCATGGAGCGAGAGCAGTACTTC. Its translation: CASSMEREQYF.

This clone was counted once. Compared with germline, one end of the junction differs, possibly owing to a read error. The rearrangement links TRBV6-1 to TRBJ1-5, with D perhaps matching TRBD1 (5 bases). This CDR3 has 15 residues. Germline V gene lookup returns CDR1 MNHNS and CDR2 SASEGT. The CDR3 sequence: CASTRTATGGEPEHF. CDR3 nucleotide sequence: TGTGCCAGCACCCGAACCGCGACGGGGGGTGAGCCCGAGCATTTT.

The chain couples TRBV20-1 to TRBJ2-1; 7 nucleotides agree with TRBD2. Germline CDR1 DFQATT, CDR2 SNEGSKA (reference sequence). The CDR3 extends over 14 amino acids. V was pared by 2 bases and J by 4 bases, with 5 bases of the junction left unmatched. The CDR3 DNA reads TGCAGTGCTAGACGCGGGGGACCATACAATGAGCAGTTCTTC. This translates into CSARRGGPYNEQFF.

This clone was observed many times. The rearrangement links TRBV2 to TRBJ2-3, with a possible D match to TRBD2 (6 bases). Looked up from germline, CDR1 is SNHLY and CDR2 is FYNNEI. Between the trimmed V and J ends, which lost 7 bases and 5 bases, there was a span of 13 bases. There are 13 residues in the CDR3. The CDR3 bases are TGTGCCAGCAAATGGAGGGTCGGAGATACGCAGTATTTT. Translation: CASKWRVGDTQYF.

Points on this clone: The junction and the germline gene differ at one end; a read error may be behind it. The CDR3 sequence: CSARESGNTDTQYF. The CDR3 DNA follows: TGCAGTGCCAGAGAGAGCGGAAACACAGATACGCAGTATTTT. The rearrangement joins TRBV20-1 to TRBJ2-3, with D perhaps TRBD2 (5 bases). The CDR3 contains 14 residues. The V gene's germline CDR1 is DFQATT and CDR2 SNEGSKA (reference sequence).

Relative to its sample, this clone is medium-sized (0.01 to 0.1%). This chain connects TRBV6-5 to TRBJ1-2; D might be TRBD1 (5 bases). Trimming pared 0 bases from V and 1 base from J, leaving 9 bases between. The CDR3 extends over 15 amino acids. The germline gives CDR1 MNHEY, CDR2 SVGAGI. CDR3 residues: CASSYSGGSNYGYTF. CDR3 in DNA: TGTGCCAGCAGTTACTCTGGGGGGAGTAACTATGGCTACACCTTC.

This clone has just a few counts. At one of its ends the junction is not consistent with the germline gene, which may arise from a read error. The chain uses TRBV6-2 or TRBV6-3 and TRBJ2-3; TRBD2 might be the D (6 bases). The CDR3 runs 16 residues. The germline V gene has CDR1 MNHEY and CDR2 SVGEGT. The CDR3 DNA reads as TGTGCCAGCAGTTCCCTCGGGGGAGCTAGCACATATACGCAGTATTTT. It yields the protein CASSSLGGASTYTQYF.

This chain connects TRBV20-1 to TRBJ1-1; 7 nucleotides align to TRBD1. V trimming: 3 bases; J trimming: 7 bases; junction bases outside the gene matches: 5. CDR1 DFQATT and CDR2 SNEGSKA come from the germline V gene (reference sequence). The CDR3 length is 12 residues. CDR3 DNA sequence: TGCAGTGCTAGTGAGGGGGCAAGTGAAGCTTTCTTT. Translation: CSASEGASEAFF.